A single sample gave rise to the 25 T cell receptor beta chains below, sequenced in a study of OX40 agonist ivuxolimab in advanced cancers. This table comes from immunoSEQ multiplex PCR, and its TCRdb copy is limited to in-frame clones, with some not included. In the table there are about 10,000 clones, under 80% of which are singletons. Material: CD4+ or CD8+ T cells sorted from blood, obtained in a trial of the OX40 agonist ivuxolimab. These receptor sequences come from an adult with an advanced solid tumor such as melanoma, head and neck, liver or kidney cancer.

The V call is TRBV28, the J call TRBJ2-1; D might be TRBD2 (6 bases). Trimming left V 5 bases short and J 8 bases short, with 22 bases between. This CDR3 comprises 16 residues. Germline CDR1 reads MDHEN; CDR2 reads SYDVKM. CDR3 in DNA: TGTGCCAGCAGTCCCTCGTCGGGGGAGGTCAGCTATGAGCAGTTCTTC. This gives the protein CASSPSSGEVSYEQFF.

This chain uses TRBV7-6 with TRBJ1-1; D perhaps matches TRBD1 (5 bases). The germline gives CDR1 SGHVS, CDR2 FNYEAQ. Trimming took off 3 bases at V and 5 bases at J, with 16 bases between the two ends. This CDR3 spans 15 amino acids. CDR3 sequence: CASSLGVLRGTEAFF. The CDR3 bases are TGTGCCAGCAGCTTGGGCGTTCTTAGGGGAACTGAAGCTTTCTTT.

The CDR3 DNA follows: TGTGCCAGCAGTTATTCCGGGTCTTCCTACGAGCAGTACTTC. Protein: CASSYSGSSYEQYF. V usage is TRBV6-5 and J usage is TRBJ2-7, with unresolved D. The V end was cut by 3 bases, the J end by 1 base, with 10 bases between. This CDR3 comprises 14 residues. The germline V gene encodes CDR1 MNHEY and CDR2 SVGAGI.

The J gene is TRBJ2-7, the V gene TRBV5-1; a possible D gene is TRBD2 (6 bases). CDR3 length equals 14 residues. CDR1 and CDR2 (germline): SGHRS, YFSETQ. The V end was cut by 4 bases, the J end by 5 bases, with 16 bases between. This CDR3 is CASSGTEGWDEQYF. As DNA, the CDR3 is TGCGCCAGCAGCGGGACGGAGGGATGGGACGAGCAGTACTTC. Looking up the rest from reference TRBV5-1 and TRBJ2-7 gives the full variable domain: KAGVTQTPRYLIKTRGQQVTLSCSPISGHRSVSWYQQTPGQGLQFLFEYFSETQRNKGNFPGRFSGRQFSNSRSEMNVSTLELGDSALYLCASSGTEGWDEQYFGPGTRLTVT.

V usage is TRBV11-2 and J usage is TRBJ1-2, with 8 bases aligning to TRBD1. The CDR3 sequence is 13 residues long. The germline V gene has CDR1 SGHAT and CDR2 FQNNGV. Trimming cost V 5 bases and J 7 bases; bases outside gene matches: 6. CDR3 DNA sequence: TGTGCCAGCAGCGAGGGACAGGTATCTGGCTACACCTTC. It codes for CASSEGQVSGYTF.

V is TRBV27 and J is TRBJ2-7; TRBD1 might be the D (5 bases). The CDR3 runs 13 residues. CDR1 and CDR2 (germline): MNHEY, SMNVEV (reference sequence). V lost 2 bases to trimming and J lost 2 bases, with 7 bases between them. The CDR3 loop reads CASSLQGPYEQYF. In DNA form, the CDR3 reads TGTGCCAGCAGTTTACAGGGCCCCTACGAGCAGTACTTC.

This clone was seen a few times. V and J are TRBV19 and TRBJ2-2; D remains ambiguous. Germline values: CDR1 LNHDA, CDR2 SQIVND (reference sequence). Trimming left V 6 bases short and J 4 bases short, with 18 bases between. There are 16 residues in the CDR3. CDR3 protein: CASSGFKAPSTGELFF. In DNA, the CDR3 is TGTGCCAGTAGCGGTTTTAAAGCGCCCAGCACCGGGGAGCTGTTTTTT.

The chain has TRBV5-1 and TRBJ2-7; maybe TRBD2 (5 bases). Trimming removed 0 bases from V and 6 bases from J, with 10 bases in between. Germline CDR1 is SGHRS and CDR2 is YFSETQ. The CDR3 contains 13 residues. The CDR3 loop reads CASSLDRSGEQYF. CDR3 coding DNA: TGCGCCAGCAGCTTGGATAGAAGCGGCGAGCAGTACTTC.

In its sample, this clone ranks as medium-sized. The chain joins TRBV11-2 to TRBJ1-2; D is ambiguous. CDR1 SGHAT and CDR2 FQNNGV come from the germline V gene. The V and J ends lost 1 base and 8 bases respectively, with 8 bases between them. There are 12 residues in the CDR3. DNA of the CDR3: TGTGCCAGCAGCTTAGGGGTTTTGGGCTACACCTTC. Translating gives CASSLGVLGYTF.

This sequence joins TRBV19 and TRBJ2-1; 7 nucleotides line up with TRBD2. CDR1 and CDR2 from the germline V gene are LNHDA and SQIVND (reference sequence). V lost 6 bases, J lost 1 base, and 9 bases stayed unmatched. The CDR3 covers 16 residues. The CDR3 bases are TGTGCCAGTAGAACCCCGGGAGGAGGGTCCTACAATGAGCAGTTCTTC. It translates to CASRTPGGGSYNEQFF.

The rearrangement uses TRBV30 and TRBJ2-2; D gene ambiguous. V lost 5 bases and J lost 7, with 20 bases in between. CDR3 length: 15 amino acids. Germline-derived CDR1 and CDR2 are GTSNPN and SVGIG (reference sequence). The CDR3 nucleotides read TGTGCCTGGGGTTTCTCCCTTAGCCATATCGGGGAGCTGTTTTTT. This encodes CAWGFSLSHIGELFF.

The chain joins TRBV6-5 to TRBJ2-7; the D is unclear. Germline assignment: CDR1 MNHEY and CDR2 SVGAGI. Between the trimmed V and J ends, which lost 0 bases and 3 bases, there was a span of 9 bases. The CDR3 is made up of 14 amino acids. DNA for the CDR3: TGTGCCAGCAGTTACTCAGCAGACTTCTACGAGCAGTACTTC. It is translated as CASSYSADFYEQYF.

J is TRBJ1-4 and V is TRBV13; D is undetermined. V lost 0 bases and J 4 bases, leaving 12 bases between the germline ends. The V gene's germline CDR1 is PRHDT and CDR2 FYEKMQ (reference sequence). The CDR3 has 16 amino acids. The CDR3: CASSLGTPYGNEKLFF. The DNA of the CDR3 is TGTGCCAGCAGCTTAGGCACGCCGTATGGTAATGAAAAACTGTTTTTT.

This clone is labeled as medium-sized (0.01 to 0.1%). The rearrangement links TRBV7-9 to TRBJ1-1; D not resolved. Germline lookup yields CDR1 SEHNR and CDR2 FQNEAQ (reference sequence). The V end lost 3 bases, the J end lost 2 bases, and 13 bases lay between the germline ends. The CDR3 length is 15 residues. The DNA for the CDR3 is TGTGCCAGCAGCTTTTCCGCGCCGGGAAACACTGAAGCTTTCTTT. Translated, it gives CASSFSAPGNTEAFF.

This chain joins TRBV7-8 and TRBJ2-7; 7 nucleotides agree with TRBD2. Germline loops: CDR1 SGHVS, CDR2 FQNEAQ. The junction had 6 bases not matched to a gene; V was cut back by 1 base and J by 0 bases. The CDR3 runs 16 residues. CDR3 residues: CASSLVGGSVSYEQYF. For the CDR3, the DNA is TGTGCCAGCAGCTTAGTCGGCGGGAGTGTCTCCTACGAGCAGTACTTC.

The genes are TRBV4-1 and TRBJ2-1, with 7 bases matching TRBD1. CDR1 and CDR2 from the germline V gene are MGHRA and YSYEKL. The CDR3 is made up of 16 amino acids. The trim removed 0 bases at V and 6 bases at J, leaving 8 bases unmatched. Here the CDR3 reads CASSQEKTGTLNEQFF. CDR3 sequence (DNA): TGCGCCAGCAGCCAAGAGAAGACAGGGACGCTCAATGAGCAGTTCTTC.

The chain combines TRBV5-1 with TRBJ2-1, with 7 nucleotides matching TRBD2. CDR1 is SGHRS and CDR2 is YFSETQ in the germline V gene. V was clipped by 4 bases and J by 6 bases; unmatched bases: 10. The CDR3 totals 15 residues. The CDR3 spells CASSPWLAEGNEQFF. In DNA, the CDR3 is TGCGCCAGCAGCCCCTGGCTAGCGGAGGGCAATGAGCAGTTCTTC. Complete variable domain (other parts from reference TRBV5-1 and TRBJ2-1): KAGVTQTPRYLIKTRGQQVTLSCSPISGHRSVSWYQQTPGQGLQFLFEYFSETQRNKGNFPGRFSGRQFSNSRSEMNVSTLELGDSALYLCASSPWLAEGNEQFFGPGTRLTVL.

The chain recombines TRBV27 with TRBJ2-1, with unresolved D. Per germline, CDR1 MNHEY and CDR2 SMNVEV (reference sequence). The CDR3 totals 13 residues. V was trimmed by 8 bases and J by 0 bases, leaving 8 bases between them. This CDR3 is CASASYSYNEQFF. The CDR3 DNA reads TGTGCCAGCGCTAGTTACTCCTACAATGAGCAGTTCTTC.

A word on this clone: Sequence at one end of the junction differs from germline and may be a read error. The chain carries TRBV5-5 and TRBJ2-7; weak D call: TRBD2 (6 bases). From germline, CDR1 is SGHKS and CDR2 YYEKEE (reference sequence). The CDR3 consists of 13 residues. Here the CDR3 reads CASSLGGRDGAWF. CDR3 sequence (DNA): TGTGCCAGCAGCTTGGGAGGGCGGGATGGGGCATGGTTC.

This rearrangement joins TRBV28 to TRBJ2-7; TRBD2 agrees at 8 bases. Germline V gene data show CDR1 as MDHEN and CDR2 as SYDVKM. The length of the CDR3 is 14 residues. Trimming took 5 bases from V and 3 from J; bases not matched to a gene: 6. The CDR3 is CASSKERGYYEQYF. CDR3 DNA: TGTGCCAGCAGTAAAGAGCGGGGGTACTACGAGCAGTACTTC.

This clone was found many times. This chain uses TRBV6-5 with TRBJ1-1; D not certain. The germline V gene encodes CDR1 MNHEY and CDR2 SVGAGI. This CDR3 has 10 residues. The V gene lost 8 bases and the J gene lost 7 bases, with 8 bases spanning the gap. Written as DNA, the CDR3 is TGTGCCAGCGCGTCGGGTGAAGCTTTCTTT. It yields the protein CASASGEAFF.

The table lists this clone with a few counts. The gene calls are TRBV14 and TRBJ2-3, with D possibly being TRBD2 (5 bases). Trimming stripped 3 bases from V and 0 bases from J, with 10 bases between. The CDR3 length is 15 residues. CDR1 SGHDN and CDR2 FVKESK come from the germline V gene. CDR3 in amino acids: CASSQLARSTDTQYF. The CDR3 DNA reads TGTGCCAGCAGCCAGTTAGCGAGGAGCACAGATACGCAGTATTTT.

This clone was observed many times. The chain uses TRBV6-1 and TRBJ2-1; D call uncertain. There are 13 residues in the CDR3. CDR1 MNHNS and CDR2 SASEGT come from the germline V gene. Trimming took 4 bases from V and 2 from J, leaving 6 bases between them. CDR3 sequence: CASSVTAYNEQFF. The CDR3 DNA reads TGTGCCAGCAGTGTTACGGCCTACAATGAGCAGTTCTTC.

The chain uses TRBV10-3 and TRBJ1-2; no reliable D call. The CDR3 covers 11 residues. Germline assignment: CDR1 ENHRY and CDR2 SYGVKD. V lost 8 bases, J lost 0 bases, and 4 bases lay in between. The CDR3 bases are TGTGCCATCTCGACTAACTATGGCTACACCTTC. Translating it yields CAISTNYGYTF.

This clone was seen once. The V call is TRBV7-6, the J call TRBJ1-3; D is possibly TRBD1 (5 bases). Germline V gene sequence: CDR1 SGHVS, CDR2 FNYEAQ. V lost 3 bases, J lost 1 base, and 7 bases lay in between. The length of the CDR3 is 14 residues. Written as DNA, the CDR3 is TGTGCCAGCAGCTTGAAGGGGTCTGGAAACACCATATATTTT. Encoded protein: CASSLKGSGNTIYF.